Listed here is a single T cell receptor beta chain. Its antigen is unknown. Base qualities are missing; no much larger clone stands one base away. The data stem from a study of T cell responses to AZD1222 COVID-19 vaccine (dated by TCRdb to about 2021). As for the study more broadly: Because spike-specific TCR depth and breadth did not differ between the two schedules, AZD1222 recipients who got a second dose at roughly 4 weeks were pooled with those who got a second dose at roughly 12 weeks. A total of 230 to 250 trial participants underwent TCR sequencing, of whom about 210 had received two doses of AZD1222 and around 25 had received two doses of the MenACWY control vaccine. Trial participants were enrolled by age into 18-55, 56-69 and 70-plus year subgroups, with around 150, 28 and 57 TCR-sequenced participants respectively.

The paper's findings and limits, for the study overall: Spike-specific TCR breadth and depth rose significantly after two AZD1222 doses compared with day 0 and with MenACWY recipients. Most participants were white British and females outnumbered males, and the authors suggested that clonal diversity may have been underestimated. Because no day 14 peak-response samples were available, the repertoires could be characterized only after the peak T cell response. Conclusions about previously exposed vaccinees are limited, since just a handful of AZD1222 recipients were seropositive for SARS-CoV-2 at baseline. Vaccine-associated CD4 TCRs spanned the whole spike protein, with dominant responses in regions 160-218 and 743-854. The 56-69-year group was small, and its depth increase did not reach significance, likely because of low power. Epitopes outside the regions mutated in the B.1.351 and B.1.1.7 variants were reportedly recognized by nearly half of the unique spike-specific TCRs.

The CDR3 regions of human TCRbeta chains were analyzed by immunosequencing. Under the source paper's analysis protocol: TCRs in the repertoires were matched against a reference library of SARS-CoV-2-specific TCRs that had been generated with the MIRA antigen-specificity platform. Breadth was defined as the fraction of unique TCRs that were SARS-CoV-2-associated. Depth was defined as the fraction of total T cells that were SARS-CoV-2-associated. Using the MIRA data, every spike-specific TCR was mapped to the spike region that the TCR reacted to and assigned to either a CD4 or a CD8 class. Log10-transformed breadth and depth values were compared by one-way ANOVA with Sidak's multiple comparisons tests. TCRdb took this table from immuneACCESS and kept in-frame rearrangements with V and J called. Such tables lack part of the clones; where checked against another copy, unresolved V genes explain under half of the gap, and the rest is unexplained. The V and J calls and clone size come from that table; D and trimming were worked out from the DNA. This sample holds roughly 100,000 clones; about nine tenths were observed only once. About 4.9% of the sample is held by the ten biggest clonotypes.

The sample's time point label, decoded: baseline before first vaccination. Vaccinee samples were obtained from the UK trials COV001 and COV002, which included a single-blind randomized controlled phase 2/3 trial of AZD1222 (ChAdOx1 nCoV-19) in healthy adults. For TCRbeta chain sequencing, PBMC samples from trial participants were taken at day 0 and at day 28 after the second dose. From cysteine to phenylalanine, the CDR3 is 14 amino acids long. Only the CDR3 region is kept as DNA, spanning 42 bases read in frame from base 1. CDR1 and CDR2, looked up from the germline V gene, are MNHEY and SVGAGI. Relative to germline, V is missing 7 bases and J is missing 9 bases, with 10 bases of the junction outside any gene match.

The V gene is TRBV6-5 and the J gene is TRBJ2-1, with TRBD2 matching 9 junction bases. The sequencing here drew on peripheral blood, taken on day 0 of AZD1222 vaccination. The TCR comes from an adult in good health. The DNA is as follows: TGTGCCAGCAACGGGCGGACTAGCGTCGGTGAGCAGTTCTTC. This translates into CASNGRTSVGEQFF.